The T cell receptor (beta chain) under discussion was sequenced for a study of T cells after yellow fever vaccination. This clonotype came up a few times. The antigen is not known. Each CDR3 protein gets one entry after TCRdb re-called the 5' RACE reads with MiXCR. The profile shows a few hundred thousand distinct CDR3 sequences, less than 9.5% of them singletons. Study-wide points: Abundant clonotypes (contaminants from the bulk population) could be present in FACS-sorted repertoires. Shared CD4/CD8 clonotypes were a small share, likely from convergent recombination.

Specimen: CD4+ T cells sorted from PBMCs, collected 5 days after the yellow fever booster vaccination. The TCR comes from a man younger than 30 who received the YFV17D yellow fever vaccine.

CDR3 amino acids: CASSEWTLGYTF. The CDR3 DNA follows: TGTGCCAGCAGTGAATGGACGCTTGGCTACACCTTC. The V call is TRBV6-1, the J call TRBJ1-2; D is undetermined. Between the trimmed V and J ends, which lost 2 bases and 7 bases, there was a span of 8 bases. Per the germline V gene, CDR1 is MNHNS and CDR2 is SASEGT. This CDR3 region has 12 residues.